Following are 22 T cell receptor beta chains from one sample sequenced in a study of cytomegalovirus exposure and HLA in healthy donors. Researchers ran the PCR with 60 Vbeta and 13 Jbeta primers. Method: immunoSEQ multiplex PCR; TCRdb's copy keeps in-frame clones and lacks some. The sample includes more than 95,000 clones, around 64% seen only once; the top ten take under 4%. The material sequenced was PBMCs. These receptors came from a man aged 55-75 years in good health and CMV-seronegative.

The chain is built from TRBV9 and TRBJ2-3, with a possible D match to TRBD2 (6 bases). Germline values: CDR1 SGDLS, CDR2 YYNGEE. The ends were cut back, 4 bases at V and 6 bases at J, with 12 bases in the middle. The CDR3 runs 13 residues. DNA of the CDR3: TGTGCCAGCAGCCCTCATGGGGGGGATACGCAGTATTTT. It encodes CASSPHGGDTQYF.

A few counts support this clone. This chain uses TRBV18 with TRBJ1-1; D is perhaps TRBD1 (6 bases). The CDR3 is made up of 15 amino acids. From germline, CDR1 is KGHSH and CDR2 LQKENI. V was cut by 2 bases and J by 1 base, with 11 bases left in between. CDR3 sequence (DNA): TGTGCCAGCTCACCATCAGGACAGACGAACACTGAAGCTTTCTTT. It translates to CASSPSGQTNTEAFF.

CDR3 DNA: TGTGCCAGCAGCCTCGGGACAGGGGGTGTTCGGGAGCAGTACTTC. Translated, it gives CASSLGTGGVREQYF. The genes are TRBV6-1 and TRBJ2-7, with 11 bases aligning to TRBD1. Germline assignment: CDR1 MNHNS and CDR2 SASEGT. The CDR3 loop spans 15 amino acids. J was trimmed by 7 bases and V by 6 bases; bases with no gene match: 11.

This rearrangement joins TRBV5-4 to TRBJ1-1, with 7 bases aligning to TRBD1. CDR3 size: 14 residues. After removal of 3 bases from V and 0 bases from J, the junction contained 2 bases not matched to a gene. Per germline, CDR1 SGHNT and CDR2 YYREEE (reference sequence). CDR3 bases: TGTGCCAGCAGCTGGACAGGATTGAACACTGAAGCTTTCTTT. It codes for CASSWTGLNTEAFF.

V and J are TRBV11-2 and TRBJ2-5; no firm D call. Germline-derived CDR1 and CDR2 are SGHAT and FQNNGV. The CDR3 totals 13 residues. With 4 bases removed from V and 1 base from J, the gap between germline ends came to 7 bases. The CDR3 loop reads CASSSQPQETQYF. The CDR3, as DNA: TGTGCCAGCAGCTCACAGCCCCAAGAGACCCAGTACTTC.

The chain combines TRBV29-1 with TRBJ2-1; TRBD2 agrees at 10 bases. Looked up from germline, CDR1 is SQVTM and CDR2 is ANQGSEA. V lost 3 bases, J lost 3 bases, and 11 bases stayed unmatched. The CDR3 is made up of 17 amino acids. In DNA form, the CDR3 reads TGCAGCGTTGACGGGATAGCGGGAGGTCAGAACTACAATGAGCAGTTCTTC. Its protein product is CSVDGIAGGQNYNEQFF.

The V and J genes are TRBV10-1 and TRBJ2-7, with 8 bases that match TRBD1. Germline loops: CDR1 WNHNN, CDR2 SYGVQD (reference sequence). CDR3 length: 13 amino acids. The V and J ends lost 11 bases and 6 bases, in that order; junction bases with no gene match: 12. The DNA of the CDR3 is TGCGCCCCTCACCCAGGACAGGGCGCCGAGCAGTACTTC. It yields the protein CAPHPGQGAEQYF.

This clone was detected only a few times. The rearrangement links TRBV7-3 to TRBJ2-7; D perhaps matches TRBD1 (6 bases). The germline CDR1 and CDR2 sequences are SGHTA and FQGTGA. V was clipped by 8 bases and J by 6 bases, with 17 bases between them. CDR3 length: 13 residues. The CDR3 DNA reads TGTGCCAGCGGGTTGACAACAGGGTCCGAGCAGTACTTC. Encoded protein: CASGLTTGSEQYF.

V is TRBV4-2 and J is TRBJ2-5, with 14 bases lining up with TRBD2. Trimming removed 4 bases from V and 5 bases from J; junction bases left unmatched: 6. This CDR3 region has 16 residues. The germline V gene has CDR1 LGHNA and CDR2 YNFKEQ. The CDR3 bases are TGTGCCAGCAGCCTCGGGACTAGCGGGGGAGAGGAGACCCAGTACTTC. It translates to CASSLGTSGGEETQYF.

This sequence joins TRBV5-1 and TRBJ1-1; D might be TRBD1 (5 bases). Trimming stripped 0 bases from V and 1 base from J, with 10 bases between. The CDR3 runs 15 residues. Per germline, CDR1 SGHRS and CDR2 YFSETQ. CDR3 bases: TGCGCCAGCAGCTTGGAGGGGACTAGGAACACTGAAGCTTTCTTT. Translated, it gives CASSLEGTRNTEAFF.

This clone was seen a few times. The rearrangement joins TRBV6-4 to TRBJ2-3, with 8 bases aligning to TRBD2. The J segment lost 3 bases and the V segment lost 2 bases, leaving 4 bases of the junction unmatched. Germline V gene data show CDR1 as MRHNA and CDR2 as SNTAGT. The CDR3 is made up of 15 amino acids. CDR3 amino acids: CASSDDAGGTDTQYF. CDR3 nucleotide sequence: TGTGCCAGCAGTGACGATGCGGGGGGTACAGATACGCAGTATTTT.

This clone has at least ten counts. The rearrangement uses TRBV25-1 and TRBJ1-4; 12 nucleotides match TRBD1. This CDR3 spans 16 amino acids. Germline V lookup: CDR1 MGHDK, CDR2 SYGVNS. The junction had 5 bases not matched to a gene; V was cut back by 2 bases and J by 7 bases. CDR3 DNA: TGTGCCAGCAGTGAACTTTGGGACAGGGGGCGTGAAAAACTGTTTTTT. Translation gives CASSELWDRGREKLFF. The complete variable domain, with remaining parts taken from reference TRBV25-1 and TRBJ1-4, reads EADIYQTPRYLVIGTGKKITLECSQTMGHDKMYWYQQDPGMELHLIHYSYGVNSTEKGDLSSESTVSRIRTEHFPLTLESARPSHTSQYLCASSELWDRGREKLFFGSGTQLSVL.

This clone was detected only once. A read error is likely, as this CDR3 ends without the conserved phenylalanine or tryptophan. V usage is TRBV10-2 and J usage is TRBJ1-2; maybe TRBD1 (6 bases). Trimming pared 2 bases from V and 4 bases from J, leaving 8 bases between. CDR3 length: 13 amino acids. Germline-derived CDR1 and CDR2 are WSHSY and SAAADI. As DNA, the CDR3 is TGCGCCAGCAGTGAGAACAGGGTCTATGGCTACACCCTC. This sequence encodes CASSENRVYGYTL.

The CDR3 reads CASQPLGTNINEQFF. The CDR3, as DNA: TGTGCCAGCCAACCCCTAGGGACTAATATAAATGAGCAGTTCTTC. The rearrangement uses TRBV6-6 and TRBJ2-1, with TRBD2 identical over 7 bases. After removal of 8 bases from V and 7 bases from J, the junction contained 14 bases not matched to a gene. The germline gives CDR1 MNHNY, CDR2 SVGAGI (reference sequence). The CDR3 consists of 15 residues.

The V and J genes are TRBV7-2 and TRBJ2-1; TRBD2 is a possible D gene (6 bases). The germline V gene encodes CDR1 SGHTA and CDR2 FQGNSA. Trimming stripped 2 bases from V and 9 bases from J, with 8 bases between. The CDR3 consists of 12 residues. CDR3 sequence reads: CASSLMGGEQFF. CDR3 nucleotides: TGTGCCAGCAGCTTAATGGGGGGTGAGCAGTTCTTC.

Turning to this clone: Other DNA sequences in the same sample also yield this CDR3. The chain links TRBV5-1 to TRBJ1-4; 8 bases line up with TRBD1. Unmatched junction bases numbered 7, after V lost 5 bases and J lost 7 bases. Germline V gene lookup returns CDR1 SGHRS and CDR2 YFSETQ. This CDR3 has 14 amino acids. CDR3 coding DNA: TGCGCCAGCAGTCTAGGACAGGGCAGTGAAAAACTGTTTTTT. It specifies CASSLGQGSEKLFF.

This chain uses TRBV9 with TRBJ1-1; TRBD1 might be the D (6 bases). Deletions cut 2 bases from V and 2 bases from J, with 10 bases between. The CDR3 is 14 residues long. CDR1 is SGDLS and CDR2 is YYNGEE in the germline V gene. The CDR3 protein is CASSVRTDNTEAFF. Written as DNA, the CDR3 is TGTGCCAGCAGCGTCCGGACAGACAACACTGAAGCTTTCTTT.

The chain joins TRBV6-1 to TRBJ2-7; D is unclear. Germline V gene data show CDR1 as MNHNS and CDR2 as SASEGT. V was cut by 2 bases and J by 3 bases, with 8 bases left in between. The CDR3 runs 13 residues. The chain's CDR3 is CASSENVLYEQYF. The DNA for the CDR3 is TGTGCCAGCAGTGAAAATGTCCTCTACGAGCAGTACTTC.

The CDR3 sequence is CASSVDPREGEQYF. The CDR3 DNA reads as TGTGCCAGCAGTGTAGATCCCAGGGAAGGCGAGCAGTACTTC. The chain employs TRBV6-5 and TRBJ2-7, with TRBD1 as a possible D gene (5 bases). V lost 5 bases and J lost 6, with 17 bases in between. CDR1 is MNHEY, CDR2 SVGAGI, per germline. The CDR3 runs to 14 residues.

The chain employs TRBV5-1 and TRBJ2-2, with a possible D match to TRBD2 (6 bases). V lost 4 bases, J lost 8 bases, and 18 bases lay in between. The V gene's germline CDR1 is SGHRS and CDR2 YFSETQ. This CDR3 has 15 amino acids. The DNA of the CDR3 is TGCGCCAGCAGCGAGGAGGGCCAAGACAGAGGGGAGCTGTTTTTT. It yields the protein CASSEEGQDRGELFF. Full variable domain (outside the CDR3, taken from reference TRBV5-1 and TRBJ2-2): KAGVTQTPRYLIKTRGQQVTLSCSPISGHRSVSWYQQTPGQGLQFLFEYFSETQRNKGNFPGRFSGRQFSNSRSEMNVSTLELGDSALYLCASSEEGQDRGELFFGEGSRLTVL.

This clone has more than one count but fewer than ten. The chain joins TRBV5-4 to TRBJ1-2, with TRBD1 matching over 8 bases. Germline V CDR1 and CDR2: SGHNT, YYREEE (reference sequence). V lost 4 bases to trimming and J lost 8 bases; unmatched junction nucleotides: 10. The CDR3 sequence is 14 residues long. The CDR3 DNA follows: TGTGCCAGCAGCCGGGGGGACAGGTCGGGCGGCTACACCTTC. Protein: CASSRGDRSGGYTF.

This clone turned up a few times. V usage is TRBV7-3 and J usage is TRBJ2-3; D may be TRBD2 (6 bases). The CDR3 extends over 16 amino acids. The V gene lost 2 bases and the J gene lost 0 bases, with 12 bases spanning the gap. Germline V CDR1 and CDR2: SGHTA, FQGTGA. The CDR3 here is CASSLGGKLSTDTQYF. CDR3 coding DNA: TGTGCCAGCAGCTTAGGCGGGAAATTAAGCACAGATACGCAGTATTTT. Based on the CDR3 plus reference TRBV7-3 and TRBJ2-3, the full variable domain is GAGVSQTPSNKVTEKGKYVELRCDPISGHTALYWYRQSLGQGPEFLIYFQGTGAADDSGLPNDRFFAVRPEGSVSTLKIQRTERGDSAVYLCASSLGGKLSTDTQYFGPGTRLTVL.